This T cell receptor beta chain emerged from a study of cytomegalovirus exposure and HLA in healthy donors. The donors were members of the validation cohort comprising approximately 110 subjects, separate from the approximately 670-subject first cohort. Study observations and caveats: Researchers reported that three CMV-associated chains were confirmed in vitro as CMV antigen-specific. A list of about 180 TCR beta chains associated with cytomegalovirus was given.

Assay: immunoSEQ multiplex PCR; the TCRdb copy retains only in-frame clones and omits some. The table lists 170,000 or so clones, around 81% of them singletons, with approximately 2.9% in the top ten. This CDR3 is built from 14 residues. The J segment lost 1 base and the V segment lost 7 bases, leaving 6 bases of the junction unmatched. Germline V lookup: CDR1 SNHLY, CDR2 FYNNEI. Worth noting for this clone: The antigen is not known.

The clonotype originates from a woman between 18 and 29 years old in good health and CMV-seropositive. The sequencing input was PBMCs. The V gene is TRBV2, the J gene TRBJ2-5; 7 positions match TRBD1. The CDR3, as DNA: TGTGCCAGCATGTTGGACAGGACCCAAGAGACCCAGTACTTC. Protein sequence: CASMLDRTQETQYF. The full variable domain, its missing parts supplied by reference TRBV2 and TRBJ2-5, is EPEVTQTPSHQVTQMGQEVILRCVPISNHLYFYWYRQILGQKVEFLVSFYNNEISEKSEIFDDQFSVERPDGSNFTLKIRSTKLEDSAMYFCASMLDRTQETQYFGPGTRLLVL.